One T cell receptor (beta chain) is described in this entry. The source of the sample is a study of T cells after somatic rescue of genetic block. Using immunoSEQ multiplex PCR, the repertoire was profiled, and TCRdb retains in-frame clones only, with some absent. This sample has 110,000 or so clones, with about nine tenths found just once. This CDR3 has 15 residues. This clonotype was sampled from a woman aged 18 to 35. Sequenced material: peripheral blood mononuclear cells (PBMCs). V and J are TRBV21-1 and TRBJ1-6; the D call in the table, TRBD1, was not verified against the DNA. TRBV21-1 corresponds to a pseudogene. The CDR3 loop reads CASSKGAGDNSPLHF. CDR3 coding DNA: TGTGCCAGCAGCAAAGGGGCAGGGGATAATTCACCCCTCCACTTT.